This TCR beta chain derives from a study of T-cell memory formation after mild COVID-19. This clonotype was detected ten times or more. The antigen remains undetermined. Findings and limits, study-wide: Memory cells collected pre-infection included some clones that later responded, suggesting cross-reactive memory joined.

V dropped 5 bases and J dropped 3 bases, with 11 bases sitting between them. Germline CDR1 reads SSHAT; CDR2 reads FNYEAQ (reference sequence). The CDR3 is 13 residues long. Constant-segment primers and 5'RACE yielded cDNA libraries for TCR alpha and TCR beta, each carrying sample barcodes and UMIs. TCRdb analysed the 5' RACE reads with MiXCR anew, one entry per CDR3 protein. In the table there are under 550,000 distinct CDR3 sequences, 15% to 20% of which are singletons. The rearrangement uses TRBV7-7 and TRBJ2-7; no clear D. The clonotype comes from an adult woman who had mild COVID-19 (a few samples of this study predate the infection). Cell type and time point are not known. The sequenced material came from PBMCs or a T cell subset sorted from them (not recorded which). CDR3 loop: CASSLGPNYEQYF. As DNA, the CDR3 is TGTGCCAGCAGCCTTGGACCCAACTACGAGCAGTACTTC.